Listed below are T cell receptor beta chains from one sample, sequenced in a study of blood T cell repertoires in COVID-19. Sequenced by immunoSEQ multiplex PCR; TCRdb stores in-frame clones only, minus some. The sample lists around 84,000 clones, about 87% seen once, with 7% to 9% in the top ten. Sequenced sample: peripheral blood. These receptors were collected from an elderly man with active or convalescent COVID-19. Each CDR3 is given with its conserved first and last residue. The D gene is left open where the match is weak. Not all rows give a size; the values are once, few, many and, for expanded clones, a class.

V gene,clone size,D gene,J gene,CDR3 protein,CDR3 DNA
TRBV20-1,NA,NA,TRBJ1-5,CSASPRGRNQPQHF,TGCAGTGCTAGTCCCCGGGGTCGCAATCAGCCCCAGCATTTT
TRBV6-5,NA,TRBD1,TRBJ2-3,CASSRQGFRTDTQYF,TGTGCCAGCAGCAGACAGGGGTTTAGAACAGATACGCAGTATTTT
TRBV28,NA,TRBD1,TRBJ1-2,CATRTGSNYGYTF,TGTGCCACCAGGACAGGGAGCAACTATGGCTACACCTTC
TRBV5-1,NA,NA,TRBJ1-6,CASSLSVTVGSPLHF,TGCGCCAGCAGCTTGTCAGTGACAGTTGGCTCACCCCTCCACTTT
TRBV5-1,NA,NA,TRBJ2-3,CASSLQVNTDTQYF,TGCGCCAGCAGTTTGCAGGTCAACACAGATACGCAGTATTTT
TRBV6-6,NA,NA,TRBJ2-1,CASSYSDSRNNEQFF,TGTGCCAGCAGTTACTCCGACAGTCGGAACAATGAGCAGTTCTTC
TRBV28,NA,NA,TRBJ1-6,CASSFRRGNSPLHF,TGTGCCAGCAGTTTCCGACGGGGTAATTCACCCCTCCACTTT
TRBV5-6,NA,NA,TRBJ1-1,CASAFAGRRKNTEAFF,TGTGCCAGCGCATTCGCGGGTAGGCGTAAGAACACTGAAGCTTTCTTT
TRBV9,NA,NA,TRBJ2-1,CASSVGTYNEQFF,TGTGCCAGCAGCGTAGGCACTTACAATGAGCAGTTCTTC
TRBV7-2,NA,NA,TRBJ1-1,CASSFLERGNEAFF,TGTGCCAGCAGCTTCCTAGAGCGGGGAAATGAAGCTTTCTTT
TRBV29-1,NA,TRBD1,TRBJ2-1,CSVRQGPTKEQFF,TGCAGCGTAAGACAGGGCCCAACAAAGGAGCAGTTCTTC
TRBV19,NA,TRBD2,TRBJ2-3,CASSIDLAGGRTDTQYF,TGTGCCAGTAGTATAGATCTCGCGGGAGGGAGGACAGATACGCAGTATTTT
TRBV11-2,NA,NA,TRBJ2-3,CASSLLAGLAGDTQYF,TGTGCCAGCAGCTTACTCGCCGGGCTAGCAGGCGATACGCAGTATTTT
TRBV7-2,NA,TRBD1,TRBJ1-1,CASSFGQGGMNTEAFF,TGTGCCAGCAGCTTCGGACAGGGAGGGATGAACACTGAAGCTTTCTTT
TRBV19,NA,NA,TRBJ1-5,CASSIDSKNQPQHF,TGTGCCAGTAGTATTGACAGCAAGAATCAGCCCCAGCATTTT
TRBV3-1/TRBV3-2,once,NA,TRBJ2-3,CASSQGAGPTDTQYF,TGTGCCAGCAGCCAAGGGGCAGGTCCCACAGATACGCAGTATTTT
TRBV11-2,NA,TRBD1,TRBJ1-6,CASSIQGQGNSPLHF,TGTGCCAGCAGCATCCAGGGACAGGGGAATTCACCCCTCCACTTT
TRBV3-1/TRBV3-2,NA,NA,TRBJ1-4,CASSRGGPSNEKLFF,TGTGCCAGCAGCCGGGGAGGGCCTAGTAATGAAAAACTGTTTTTT
TRBV5-4,NA,TRBD1,TRBJ1-1,CASSPGAGTAISEAFF,TGTGCCAGCAGCCCTGGGGCTGGGACAGCGATATCTGAAGCTTTCTTT
TRBV6-2/TRBV6-3,NA,TRBD1,TRBJ1-5,CASSPGQGALGRQPQHF,TGTGCCAGCAGTCCGGGACAGGGGGCCCTAGGACGTCAGCCCCAGCATTTT
TRBV5-1,NA,TRBD1,TRBJ2-2,CASSLAGQGSGELFF,TGCGCCAGCAGCTTGGCGGGACAGGGGTCCGGGGAGCTGTTTTTT
TRBV6-5,NA,NA,TRBJ1-2,CAAGQMRGYTF,TGTGCAGCAGGACAGATGAGAGGCTACACCTTC
TRBV19,NA,TRBD1,TRBJ1-2,CASSPTGDDYGYTF,TGTGCCAGTAGTCCTACAGGGGACGACTATGGCTACACCTTC
TRBV11-3,NA,TRBD2,TRBJ2-3,CASSLGSLAGGADTQYF,TGTGCCAGCAGCTTAGGTTCCCTAGCGGGGGGGGCAGATACGCAGTATTTT
TRBV3-1/TRBV3-2,NA,NA,TRBJ2-1,CASSHSSEHVHQFF,TGTGCCAGCAGCCACTCCTCAGAACACGTCCACCAGTTCTTC